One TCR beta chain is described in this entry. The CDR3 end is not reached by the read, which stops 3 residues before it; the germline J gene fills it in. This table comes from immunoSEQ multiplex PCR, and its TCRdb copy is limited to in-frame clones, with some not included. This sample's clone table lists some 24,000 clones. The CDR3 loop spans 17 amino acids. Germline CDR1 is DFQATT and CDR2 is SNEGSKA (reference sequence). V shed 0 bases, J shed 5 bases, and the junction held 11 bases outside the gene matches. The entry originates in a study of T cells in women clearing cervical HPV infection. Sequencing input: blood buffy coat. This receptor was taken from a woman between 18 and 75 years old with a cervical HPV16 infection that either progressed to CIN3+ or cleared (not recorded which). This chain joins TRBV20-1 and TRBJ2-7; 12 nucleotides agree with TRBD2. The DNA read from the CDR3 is TGCAGTGCTAGAGACCGGCAGCGACTAGCGGGAGTTCACGAG. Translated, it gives CSARDRQRLAGVHE. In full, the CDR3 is CSARDRQRLAGVHEQYF.